This TCR beta chain was identified during a study of shared clonotypes between healthy human individuals. TCRdb's table, derived via immunoSEQ multiplex PCR, lists solely in-frame clones and lacks some. Of about 2.2 million clones in the sample, about 93% were seen once. In this sample, this clone turned up once. Its specificity is not known. Germline CDR1 and CDR2: MDHEN and SYDVKM. The CDR3 loop spans 14 amino acids. V was clipped by 5 bases and J by 5 bases, with 15 bases between them. The naive CD8 subset, CD45RO-negative cells positively selected for CCR7, excluded terminally differentiated effector memory CD45RA+ cells. Recent acute infections and vaccinations were absent in the healthy HIV-negative adult donors. Overall study findings and caveats: Estimated clonotype richness was generally higher in naive than memory subsets.

The chain links TRBV28 to TRBJ1-1; TRBD1 might be the D (5 bases). Sequencing used naive CD8+ T cells from PBMCs. The TCR comes from a young man in good health. Some clones in this sample may be carry-over from other donors' samples. Here the CDR3 reads CASSPGGGETEAFF. The CDR3 nucleotides read TGTGCCAGCAGTCCAGGTGGGGGTGAGACTGAAGCTTTCTTT.